These 27 T cell receptor beta chains originate from one sample sequenced in a study of T cells in women clearing cervical HPV infection. Assay used: immunoSEQ multiplex PCR; TCRdb lists only in-frame clones, some missing. In all, the sample yields 20,000 to 25,000 clones. The sample was blood buffy coat. These receptors all stem from a woman between 18 and 69 years old with a cervical HPV16 infection that either progressed to CIN3+ or cleared (not recorded which).

To note about this clone: With the read ending 3 residues before the CDR3 end, the germline J gene is used to fill in that end. This sequence joins TRBV27 and TRBJ2-1; 9 bases match TRBD2. The V and J ends lost 3 bases and 2 bases, in that order; junction bases with no gene match: 2. There are 15 residues in the CDR3. Germline V gives CDR1 MNHEY, CDR2 SMNVEV (reference sequence). The CDR3 region is CASSFSGGPYNEQFF. The CDR3 DNA, read in part, is TGTGCCAGCAGTTTCAGCGGGGGGCCCTACAATGAG.

To note about this clone: Read data end 3 residues before the CDR3 end; the end is taken from the germline J gene. The rearrangement links TRBV7-3 to TRBJ1-5; the D gene is possibly TRBD1 (5 bases). Trimming left V 3 bases short and J 0 bases short, with 9 bases between. The germline CDR1 and CDR2 sequences are SGHTA and FQGTGA. The CDR3 extends over 15 amino acids. The CDR3 region is CASSFRAYSNQPQHF. The part of the CDR3 DNA that was read is TGTGCCAGCAGCTTCAGGGCTTATAGCAATCAGCCC. The full variable domain, its missing parts supplied by reference TRBV7-3 and TRBJ1-5, is GAGVSQTPSNKVTEKGKYVELRCDPISGHTALYWYRQSLGQGPEFLIYFQGTGAADDSGLPNDRFFAVRPEGSVSTLKIQRTERGDSAVYLCASSFRAYSNQPQHFGDGTRLSIL.

Details on this clone: The observed sequence ends 3 residues before the CDR3 terminus, with the missing tail filled in from the germline J gene. J is TRBJ2-7 and V is TRBV18; the match to TRBD1 covers 7 bases. CDR3 length: 15 residues. V lost 3 bases to trimming and J lost 2 bases; unmatched junction nucleotides: 7. CDR1 is KGHSH and CDR2 is LQKENI in the germline V gene. CDR3 DNA, as far as it was read: TGTGCCAGCTCACCCAAGGTAGACAGGGCCTACGAG. This codes for CASSPKVDRAYE. The whole CDR3 sequence reads CASSPKVDRAYEQYF.

About this clone: The read finishes 3 residues shy of the CDR3 end, and the germline J gene is used to complete it. The chain uses TRBV7-9 and TRBJ1-1; D is unclear. With 2 bases removed from V and 2 bases from J, the gap between germline ends came to 3 bases. This CDR3 is built from 12 residues. Germline loops: CDR1 SEHNR, CDR2 FQNEAQ (reference sequence). The CDR3 DNA, read in part, is TGTGCCAGCAGCTTAATAAACACTGAA. As protein: CASSLINTE. The entire CDR3 sequence reads CASSLINTEAFF.

The covered CDR3 bases are TGTGCCAGCAGTGTTGGGGGCCGGGAGACC. Translation: CASSVGGRET. The whole CDR3 protein is CASSVGGRETQYF. The rearrangement joins TRBV2 to TRBJ2-5, with TRBD1 as a possible D gene (6 bases). The CDR3 end falls 3 residues outside the read, so it is completed with the germline J gene. The CDR3 runs to 13 residues. Germline V gene lookup returns CDR1 SNHLY and CDR2 FYNNEI. Trimming left V 4 bases short and J 5 bases short, with 11 bases between.

On this clone: The DNA ends 3 residues before the CDR3 does, and the rest of the CDR3 is filled in from the germline J gene. The chain combines TRBV5-1 with TRBJ2-7; D is unclear. In germline, CDR1 is SGHRS, CDR2 YFSETQ. The CDR3 is made up of 14 amino acids. Deletions cut 0 bases from V and 5 bases from J, with 12 bases between. The DNA read from the CDR3 is TGCGCCAGCAGCTTGGCCCAGACAAACCACGAG. It codes for CASSLAQTNHE. The entire CDR3 sequence reads CASSLAQTNHEQYF. Combining the CDR3 with reference TRBV5-1 and TRBJ2-7 gives the whole variable domain KAGVTQTPRYLIKTRGQQVTLSCSPISGHRSVSWYQQTPGQGLQFLFEYFSETQRNKGNFPGRFSGRQFSNSRSEMNVSTLELGDSALYLCASSLAQTNHEQYFGPGTRLTVT.

On this clone itself: The read is 3 residues too short to cover the CDR3 end, so that end is filled in from the germline J gene. The gene calls are TRBV20-1 and TRBJ1-6; no firm D call. This CDR3 has 13 residues. V lost 0 bases and J lost 7, with 7 bases in between. Germline V CDR1 and CDR2: DFQATT, SNEGSKA (reference sequence). This CDR3 is CSARELVNSPLHF. The CDR3 bases that were read are TGCAGTGCTAGAGAACTCGTAAATTCACCC.

As concerns this clone: The CDR3 end lies 3 residues beyond the end of the read and is filled in from the germline J gene. The V and J genes are TRBV20-1 and TRBJ1-5; the match to TRBD1 covers 7 bases. The V and J ends lost 2 bases and 1 base, in that order; junction bases with no gene match: 2. CDR3 length: 14 amino acids. Germline loops: CDR1 DFQATT, CDR2 SNEGSKA (reference sequence). CDR3 region: CSARRTGSNQPQHF. The CDR3 bases that were read are TGCAGTGCTAGACGGACAGGCAGCAATCAGCCC.

Note on this clone: Coverage ceases 3 residues before the CDR3 finishes, and the germline J gene fills in the end. The chain has TRBV7-6 and TRBJ1-1; D is uncertain. This CDR3 is 13 amino acids long. From germline, CDR1 is SGHVS and CDR2 FNYEAQ. V lost 6 bases and J 1 base, leaving 9 bases between the germline ends. The chain's CDR3 is CASSSTTNTEAFF. Partial CDR3 DNA: TGTGCCAGCAGTTCGACAACGAACACTGAA.

Note on this clone: Read data end 3 residues before the CDR3 end; the end is taken from the germline J gene. The chain is built from TRBV19 and TRBJ1-5, with 9 bases aligning to TRBD1. The CDR3 has 14 amino acids. V shed 6 bases and J 5 bases; nucleotides not matched to a gene: 5. Germline loops: CDR1 LNHDA, CDR2 SQIVND (reference sequence). This CDR3 reads CASRRTGDDQPQHF. CDR3 bases read: TGTGCCAGTAGAAGGACAGGGGACGATCAGCCC.

Details on this clone: The read halts 3 residues ahead of the CDR3 end, with the missing end drawn from the germline J gene. The chain combines TRBV2 with TRBJ1-1, with D unresolved. Germline values: CDR1 SNHLY, CDR2 FYNNEI. Trimming took 6 bases from V and 6 from J, leaving 11 bases between them. The CDR3 is made up of 12 amino acids. CDR3 DNA, as far as it was read: TGTGCCAGCAGGCGGGAGGCAGCTGAA. It is translated as CASRREAAE. The entire CDR3 protein is CASRREAAEAFF.

About this clone: The read finishes 3 residues shy of the CDR3 end, and the germline J gene is used to complete it. V usage is TRBV29-1 and J usage is TRBJ2-2; 10 bases are a match to TRBD1. Unmatched junction bases numbered 2, after V lost 5 bases and J lost 5 bases. Germline V gene data show CDR1 as SQVTM and CDR2 as ANQGSEA. CDR3 length: 13 amino acids. The CDR3 sequence is CSVRTGGTGELFF. The CDR3 bases that were read are TGCAGCGTTAGGACAGGGGGTACCGGGGAG.

Remarks on this clone: With the read ending 3 residues before the CDR3 end, the germline J gene is used to fill in that end. The J gene is TRBJ1-2, the V gene TRBV4-1; 9 bases map to TRBD1. Trimming cost V 4 bases and J 3 bases; bases outside gene matches: 3. This CDR3 comprises 14 residues. Germline V lookup: CDR1 MGHRA, CDR2 YSYEKL. The sequenced part of the CDR3 DNA is TGCGCCAGCAGCCCGGGACAGGGACACTATGGC. This gives the protein CASSPGQGHYG. The entire CDR3 protein is CASSPGQGHYGYTF.

A word on this clone: The CDR3 end lies 3 residues beyond the end of the read and is filled in from the germline J gene. The chain combines TRBV7-9 with TRBJ2-3, with TRBD2 matching 7 bases. This CDR3 has 12 residues. Germline V gene sequence: CDR1 SEHNR, CDR2 FQNEAQ (reference sequence). The DNA read from the CDR3 is TGTGCCAGCAGCTTACCGGGGGGTGCG. Protein sequence: CASSLPGGA. The complete CDR3 reads CASSLPGGAQYF.

Of note for this clone: From the germline J gene comes the end of the CDR3, since the read stops 3 residues before it. The V and J genes are TRBV6-1 and TRBJ2-7, with a possible D match to TRBD1 (6 bases). Germline V lookup: CDR1 MNHNS, CDR2 SASEGT. This CDR3 is 14 amino acids long. With 4 bases removed from V and 0 bases from J, the gap between germline ends came to 10 bases. The CDR3 DNA, read in part, is TGTGCCAGCAGTGGGACAGTTAACTCCTACGAG. This encodes CASSGTVNSYE. The full CDR3 protein reads CASSGTVNSYEQYF.

As regards this clone: With the read ending 3 residues before the CDR3 end, the germline J gene is used to fill in that end. The chain has TRBV11-3 and TRBJ2-3; D unclear. This CDR3 has 12 residues. The germline V gene has CDR1 SGHNT and CDR2 YENEEA. V shed 1 base and J shed 5 bases, with 4 bases lying between them. CDR3: CASSLVQDTQYF. The CDR3 DNA, read in part, is TGTGCCAGCAGCTTAGTCCAAGATACG.

Of note for this clone: Read coverage stops 3 residues before the CDR3 terminus; the germline J gene supplies the remainder. The J gene is TRBJ1-1, the V gene TRBV7-2; the D gene is possibly TRBD1 (6 bases). The V and J ends lost 3 bases and 0 bases respectively, with 11 bases between them. CDR1 is SGHTA, CDR2 FQGNSA, per germline. This CDR3 contains 15 residues. The CDR3 bases that were read are TGTGCCAGCAGCTTCGCCGGGACAATGAACACTGAA. It yields the protein CASSFAGTMNTE. From start to end, the CDR3 is CASSFAGTMNTEAFF.

With respect to this clone: The read ends 3 residues early relative to the CDR3; the germline J gene fills the gap. The chain couples TRBV2 to TRBJ1-4, with D unclear. Germline CDR1 is SNHLY and CDR2 is FYNNEI. The CDR3 is 14 residues long. V gave up 8 bases and J gave up 0 bases, with 10 bases separating them. The CDR3 bases that were read are TGTGCCAGCCGGCAGGAGTCAACTAATGAAAAA. Protein product: CASRQESTNEK. The CDR3, in full, reads CASRQESTNEKLFF. The full variable domain, with the rest looked up from reference TRBV2 and TRBJ1-4, is EPEVTQTPSHQVTQMGQEVILRCVPISNHLYFYWYRQILGQKVEFLVSFYNNEISEKSEIFDDQFSVERPDGSNFTLKIRSTKLEDSAMYFCASRQESTNEKLFFGSGTQLSVL.

In regard to this clone: The sequenced fragment ends 3 residues before the CDR3 boundary, so the rest is inferred from the germline J gene. The J gene is TRBJ1-1, the V gene TRBV5-1; D call uncertain. Germline CDR1 reads SGHRS; CDR2 reads YFSETQ. V was clipped by 4 bases and J by 1 base, with 11 bases between them. The CDR3 loop spans 14 amino acids. The CDR3 bases that were read are TGCGCCAGCAGCCCAGACACCCAGAACACTGAA. The encoded protein is CASSPDTQNTE. The complete CDR3 protein is CASSPDTQNTEAFF.

Worth noting for this clone: The DNA ends 3 residues before the CDR3 does, and the rest of the CDR3 is filled in from the germline J gene. The gene calls are TRBV20-1 and TRBJ2-3, with D maybe TRBD2 (5 bases). The germline V and J ends were trimmed by 1 base and 2 bases, with 10 bases remaining between them. CDR3 length: 14 residues. Germline V lookup: CDR1 DFQATT, CDR2 SNEGSKA (reference sequence). Partial CDR3 DNA: TGCAGTGCTAGAGGCCAAGCGGTCACAGATACG. Protein: CSARGQAVTDT. The entire CDR3 reads CSARGQAVTDTQYF.

CDR3 region: CASARAGIPNYGYTF. CDR3 bases read: TGCGCCAGCGCAAGAGCAGGGATTCCAAACTATGGC. The V gene is TRBV5-1, the J gene TRBJ1-2; D may be TRBD1 (5 bases). The CDR3 extends 3 residues past the end of the read, so its final part is completed from the germline J gene. Trimming pared 7 bases from V and 2 bases from J, leaving 18 bases between. Looked up from germline, CDR1 is SGHRS and CDR2 is YFSETQ. The CDR3 consists of 15 residues.

As to this clone: The CDR3 end falls 3 residues outside the read, so it is completed with the germline J gene. The J gene is TRBJ1-6, the V gene TRBV14, with TRBD1 matching 9 bases. The CDR3 has 19 amino acids. J gave up 8 bases and V 0 bases, and 14 bases lay outside the gene matches. Germline V gives CDR1 SGHDN, CDR2 FVKESK. CDR3 DNA (partial): TGTGCCAGCAGCCAAGACCGGAGACAGGGGGGCAGATTGGATTCACCC. Its protein is CASSQDRRQGGRLDSP. From start to end, the CDR3 is CASSQDRRQGGRLDSPLHF.

Note on this clone: Read sequence stops 3 residues before the CDR3 end, and the germline J gene provides the missing end. The chain is built from TRBV2 and TRBJ2-1; TRBD1 is a possible D gene (5 bases). The CDR3 runs to 13 residues. Trimming removed 5 bases at V and 2 bases at J, with 7 bases between. In germline, CDR1 is SNHLY, CDR2 FYNNEI. The covered CDR3 bases are TGTGCCAGCAGTTCGGACACCTACAATGAG. Its protein is CASSSDTYNE. The whole CDR3 protein reads CASSSDTYNEQFF.

Notes on this clone: The read terminates 3 residues ahead of where the CDR3 ends, so the germline J gene completes it. The V and J genes are TRBV18 and TRBJ2-5, with 9 bases lining up with TRBD1. Losses at the gene ends were 8 bases for V and 4 bases for J; bases not matched to a gene: 8. This CDR3 contains 14 residues. Germline CDR1 KGHSH, CDR2 LQKENI. CDR3 residues: CASAGTGMGETQYF. Incomplete CDR3 DNA: TGTGCCAGCGCGGGGACAGGGATGGGAGAGACC.

On this clone itself: The junction does not match germline at one end; this may be a read error. The read ends 3 residues before the CDR3 terminus; that terminus is restored from the germline J gene. The chain employs TRBV5-1 and TRBJ2-1, with 11 bases identical to TRBD2. The CDR3 runs to 15 residues. Germline V gene lookup returns CDR1 SGHRS and CDR2 YFSETQ. Here the CDR3 reads CASRLGTSGVHEQFF. The CDR3 bases that were read are TGCGCCAGCAGGTTGGGGACTAGCGGAGTCCATGAG.

CDR3: CASRALASSYNEQFF. Incomplete CDR3 DNA: TGTGCCAGCAGAGCACTGGCTAGCTCCTACAATGAG. The rearrangement uses TRBV2 and TRBJ2-1; the D is unclear. Read data end 3 residues before the CDR3 end; the end is taken from the germline J gene. V lost 6 bases, J lost 0 bases, and 12 bases lay in between. Looked up from germline, CDR1 is SNHLY and CDR2 is FYNNEI. The CDR3 covers 15 residues.

With respect to this clone: The missing CDR3 end, 3 residues past where the read stops, is filled in from the germline J gene. The V call is TRBV19, the J call TRBJ2-2, with a possible D match to TRBD2 (5 bases). CDR1 and CDR2 (germline): LNHDA, SQIVND (reference sequence). The CDR3 contains 14 residues. V gave up 7 bases and J gave up 4 bases, with 13 bases separating them. The CDR3 loop reads CASTWIEGTGELFF. CDR3 DNA, as far as it was read: TGTGCCAGTACATGGATTGAGGGCACCGGGGAG.